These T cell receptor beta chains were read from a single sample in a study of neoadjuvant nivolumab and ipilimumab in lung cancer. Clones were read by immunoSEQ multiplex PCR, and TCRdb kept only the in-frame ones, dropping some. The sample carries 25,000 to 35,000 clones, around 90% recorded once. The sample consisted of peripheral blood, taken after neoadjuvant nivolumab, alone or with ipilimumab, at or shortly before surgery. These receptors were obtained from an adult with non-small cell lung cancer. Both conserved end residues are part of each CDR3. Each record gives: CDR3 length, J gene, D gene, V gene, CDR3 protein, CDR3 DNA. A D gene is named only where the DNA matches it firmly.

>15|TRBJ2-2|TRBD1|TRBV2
CASRRTGGTVGELFF
TGTGCCAGCAGGAGGACAGGGGGGACGGTCGGGGAGCTGTTTTTT
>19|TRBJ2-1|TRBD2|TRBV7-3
CASSLMAGLAGEGYNEQFF
TGTGCCAGCAGCTTAATGGCGGGACTAGCGGGAGAGGGCTACAATGAGCAGTTCTTC
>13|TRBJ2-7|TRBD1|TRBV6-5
CASSSQGDNEQYF
TGTGCCAGCAGCTCACAGGGGGACAACGAGCAGTACTTC
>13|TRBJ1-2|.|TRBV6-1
CASSPQGVGGYTF
TGTGCCAGCAGCCCCCAAGGGGTCGGTGGCTACACCTTC
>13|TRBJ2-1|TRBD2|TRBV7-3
CASSPGRGNEQFF
TGTGCCAGCAGCCCGGGGCGGGGGAATGAGCAGTTCTTC
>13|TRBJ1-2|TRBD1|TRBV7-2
CASSQGQGDGYTF
TGTGCCAGCAGCCAAGGACAGGGGGATGGCTACACCTTC
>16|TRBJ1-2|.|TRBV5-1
CASSLGDGGYNYGYTF
TGCGCCAGCAGCTTGGGTGACGGCGGATATAACTATGGCTACACCTTC
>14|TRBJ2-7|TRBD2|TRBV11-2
CASSQIGLVSEQYF
TGTGCCAGCAGCCAAATTGGACTAGTCAGCGAGCAGTACTTC
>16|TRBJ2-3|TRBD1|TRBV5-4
CASSSPRTGRADTQYF
TGTGCCAGCAGCTCCCCTCGGACAGGGCGGGCAGATACGCAGTATTTT
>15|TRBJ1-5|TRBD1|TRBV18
CASSPLGQGNQPQHF
TGTGCCAGCTCACCTCTGGGACAGGGCAATCAGCCCCAGCATTTT
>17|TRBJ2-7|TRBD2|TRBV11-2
CASSPSPSGRAVNEQYF
TGTGCCAGCAGTCCCTCGCCTAGCGGGAGGGCCGTGAACGAGCAGTACTTC
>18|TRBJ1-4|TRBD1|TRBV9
CASSVGTGGAEPNEKLFF
TGTGCCAGCAGCGTTGGAACAGGGGGCGCCGAACCGAATGAAAAACTGTTTTTT
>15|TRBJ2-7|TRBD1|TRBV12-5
CASGFFQGAATEQYF
TGTGCTAGTGGTTTTTTTCAGGGGGCTGCGACCGAGCAGTACTTC